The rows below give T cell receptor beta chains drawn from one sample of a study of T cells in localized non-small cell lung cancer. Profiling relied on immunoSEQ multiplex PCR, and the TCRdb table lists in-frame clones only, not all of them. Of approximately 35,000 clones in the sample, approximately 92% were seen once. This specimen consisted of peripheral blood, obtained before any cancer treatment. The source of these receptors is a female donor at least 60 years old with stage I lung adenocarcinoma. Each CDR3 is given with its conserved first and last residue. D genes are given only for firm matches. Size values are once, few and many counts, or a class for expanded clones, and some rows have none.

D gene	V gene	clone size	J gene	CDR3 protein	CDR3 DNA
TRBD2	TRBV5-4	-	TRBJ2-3	CASSVSGGTDTQYF	TGTGCCAGCAGCGTTAGCGGGGGGACAGATACGCAGTATTTT
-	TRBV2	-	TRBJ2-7	CASSGRLASEQYF	TGTGCCAGCAGTGGAAGATTGGCGAGTGAGCAGTACTTC
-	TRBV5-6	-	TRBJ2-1	CASSLVPGEQFF	TGTGCCAGCAGCTTGGTACCCGGGGAGCAGTTCTTC
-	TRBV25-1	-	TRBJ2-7	CASSESVPYEQYF	TGTGCCAGCAGTGAATCGGTCCCCTACGAGCAGTACTTC
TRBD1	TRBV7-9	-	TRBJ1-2	CASSLKGGADYGYTF	TGTGCCAGCAGCTTAAAAGGGGGCGCGGACTATGGCTACACCTTC
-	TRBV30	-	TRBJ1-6	CAWSEGPYNSPLHF	TGTGCCTGGAGTGAAGGGCCCTATAATTCACCCCTCCACTTT
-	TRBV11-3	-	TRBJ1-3	CASSTGLSGNTIYF	TGTGCCAGCAGCACAGGCCTCTCTGGAAACACCATATATTTT
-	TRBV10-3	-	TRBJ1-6	CAISEASWGDSPLHF	TGTGCCATCAGTGAGGCCTCCTGGGGGGATTCACCCCTCCACTTT
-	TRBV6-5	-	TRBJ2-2	CASSWVRGELFF	TGTGCCAGCAGTTGGGTCCGGGGGGAGCTGTTTTTT
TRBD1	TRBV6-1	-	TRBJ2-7	CASSRAGTGGYEQYF	TGTGCCAGCAGTAGAGCCGGGACAGGGGGCTACGAGCAGTACTTC
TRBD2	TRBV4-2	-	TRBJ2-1	CASSQDLAGSYNEQFF	TGTGCCAGCAGCCAAGATTTAGCGGGGAGCTACAATGAGCAGTTCTTC
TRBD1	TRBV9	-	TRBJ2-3	CASSPATGRTDTQYF	TGTGCCAGCAGCCCAGCGACAGGGCGGACAGATACGCAGTATTTT
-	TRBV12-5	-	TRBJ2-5	CASGAESGGETQYF	TGTGCTAGTGGTGCAGAATCGGGGGGCGAGACCCAGTACTTC
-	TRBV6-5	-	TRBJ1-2	CASRTDGGNTF	TGTGCCAGCAGAACTGACGGGGGGAACACCTTC
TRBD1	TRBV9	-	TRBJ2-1	CASSVGGTGSYEQFF	TGTGCCAGCAGCGTAGGTGGGACAGGGTCTTATGAGCAGTTCTTC
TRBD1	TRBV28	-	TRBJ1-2	CASSFPPGQGAHGYTF	TGTGCCAGCAGTTTCCCCCCGGGACAGGGGGCCCATGGCTACACCTTC
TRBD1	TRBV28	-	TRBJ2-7	CASSSQGTGGHEQYF	TGTGCCAGCAGTTCCCAAGGGACAGGGGGCCACGAGCAGTACTTC
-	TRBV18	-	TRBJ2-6	CASSSSEGLTGANVLTF	TGTGCCAGCTCATCCTCCGAGGGGCTCACAGGGGCCAACGTCCTGACTTTC
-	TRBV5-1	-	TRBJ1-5	CASSLVGGNQPQHF	TGCGCCAGCAGCTTGGTCGGGGGCAATCAGCCCCAGCATTTT
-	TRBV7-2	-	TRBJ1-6	CASSLDIGSSYNSPLHF	TGTGCCAGCAGCTTAGATATCGGGAGCTCCTATAATTCACCCCTCCACTTT
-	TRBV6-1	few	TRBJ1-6	CASSENSPLHF	TGTGCCAGCAGTGAAAATTCACCCCTCCACTTT
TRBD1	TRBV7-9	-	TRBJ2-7	CASSLAEVTGNEQYF	TGTGCCAGCAGCTTAGCGGAGGTGACAGGGAACGAGCAGTACTTC
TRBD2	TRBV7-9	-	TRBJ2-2	CASSSLAGGGTGELFF	TGTGCCAGCAGCTCTTTAGCGGGGGGCGGCACCGGGGAGCTGTTTTTT
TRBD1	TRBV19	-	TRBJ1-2	CASSPDRGDGYTF	TGTGCCAGTAGTCCCGACAGGGGGGATGGCTACACCTTC
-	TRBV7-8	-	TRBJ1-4	CASSVGMRAGEKLFF	TGTGCCAGCAGCGTCGGGATGAGGGCAGGGGAAAAACTGTTTTTT